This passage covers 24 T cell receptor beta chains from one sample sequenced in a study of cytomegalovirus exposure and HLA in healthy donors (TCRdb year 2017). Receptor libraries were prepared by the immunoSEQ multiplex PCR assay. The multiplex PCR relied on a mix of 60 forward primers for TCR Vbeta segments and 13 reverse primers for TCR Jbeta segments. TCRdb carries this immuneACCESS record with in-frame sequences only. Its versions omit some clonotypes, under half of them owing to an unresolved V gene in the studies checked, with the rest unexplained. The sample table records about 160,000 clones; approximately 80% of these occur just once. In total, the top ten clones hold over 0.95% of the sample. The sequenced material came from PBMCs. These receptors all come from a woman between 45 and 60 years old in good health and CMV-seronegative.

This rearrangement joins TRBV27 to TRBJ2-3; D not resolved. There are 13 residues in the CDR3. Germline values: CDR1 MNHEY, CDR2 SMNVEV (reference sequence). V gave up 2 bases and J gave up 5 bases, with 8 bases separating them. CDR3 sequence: CASSLTELDTQYF. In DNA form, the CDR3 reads TGTGCCAGCAGTTTAACCGAACTAGATACGCAGTATTTT.

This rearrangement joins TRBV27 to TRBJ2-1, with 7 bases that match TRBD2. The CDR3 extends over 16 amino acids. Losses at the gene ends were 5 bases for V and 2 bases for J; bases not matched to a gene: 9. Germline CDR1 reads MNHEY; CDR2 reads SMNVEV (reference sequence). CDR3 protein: CASSRPGGGTYNEQFF. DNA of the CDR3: TGTGCCAGCAGTCGCCCGGGCGGGGGAACCTACAATGAGCAGTTCTTC.

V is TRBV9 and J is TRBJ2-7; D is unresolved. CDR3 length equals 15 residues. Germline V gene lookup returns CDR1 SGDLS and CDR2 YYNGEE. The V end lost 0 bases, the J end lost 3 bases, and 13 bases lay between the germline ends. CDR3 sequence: CASSVAGASDYEQYF. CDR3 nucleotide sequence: TGTGCCAGCAGCGTAGCTGGTGCCTCAGACTACGAGCAGTACTTC.

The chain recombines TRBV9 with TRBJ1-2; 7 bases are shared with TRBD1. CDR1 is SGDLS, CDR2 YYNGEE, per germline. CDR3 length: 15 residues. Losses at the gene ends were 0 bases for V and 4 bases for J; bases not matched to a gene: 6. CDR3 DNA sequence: TGTGCCAGCAGCGTAGGGATTCGGACAGGCTATGGCTACACCTTC. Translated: CASSVGIRTGYGYTF. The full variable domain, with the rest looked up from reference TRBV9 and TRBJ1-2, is DSGVTQTPKHLITATGQRVTLRCSPRSGDLSVYWYQQSLDQGLQFLIQYYNGEERAKGNILERFSAQQFPDLHSELNLSSLELGDSALYFCASSVGIRTGYGYTFGSGTRLTVV.

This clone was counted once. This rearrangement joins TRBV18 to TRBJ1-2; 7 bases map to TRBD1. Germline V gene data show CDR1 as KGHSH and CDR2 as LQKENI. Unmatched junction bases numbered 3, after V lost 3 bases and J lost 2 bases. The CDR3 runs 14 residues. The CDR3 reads CASSPGTENYGYTF. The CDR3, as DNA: TGTGCCAGCTCACCTGGGACAGAAAACTATGGCTACACCTTC.

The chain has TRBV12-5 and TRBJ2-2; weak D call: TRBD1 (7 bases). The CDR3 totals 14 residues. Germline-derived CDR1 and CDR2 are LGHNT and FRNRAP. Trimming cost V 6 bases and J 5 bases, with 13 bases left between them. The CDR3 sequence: CASGSSGGTGELFF. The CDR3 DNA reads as TGTGCTAGTGGCTCTTCAGGGGGGACCGGGGAGCTGTTTTTT.

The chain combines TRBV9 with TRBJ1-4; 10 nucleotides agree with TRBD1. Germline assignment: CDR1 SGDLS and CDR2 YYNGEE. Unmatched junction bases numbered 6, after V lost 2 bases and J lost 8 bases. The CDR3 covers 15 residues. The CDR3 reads CASSVSGTGVEKLFF. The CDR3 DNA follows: TGTGCCAGCAGCGTCTCCGGGACAGGGGTCGAAAAACTGTTTTTT. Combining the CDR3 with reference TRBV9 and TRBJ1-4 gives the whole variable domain DSGVTQTPKHLITATGQRVTLRCSPRSGDLSVYWYQQSLDQGLQFLIQYYNGEERAKGNILERFSAQQFPDLHSELNLSSLELGDSALYFCASSVSGTGVEKLFFGSGTQLSVL.

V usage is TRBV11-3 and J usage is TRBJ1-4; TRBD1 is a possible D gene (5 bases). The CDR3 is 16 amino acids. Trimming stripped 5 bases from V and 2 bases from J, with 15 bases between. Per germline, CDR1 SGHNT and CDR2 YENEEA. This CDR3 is CASSPRRGATNEKLFF. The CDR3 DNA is TGTGCCAGCAGCCCCCGTAGGGGCGCGACTAATGAAAAACTGTTTTTT.

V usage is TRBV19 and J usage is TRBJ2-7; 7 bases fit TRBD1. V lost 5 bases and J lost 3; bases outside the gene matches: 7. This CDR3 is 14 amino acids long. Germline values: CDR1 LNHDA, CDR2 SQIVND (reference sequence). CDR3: CASSVRTGGYEQYF. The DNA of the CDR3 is TGTGCCAGTAGTGTTAGGACAGGCGGCTACGAGCAGTACTTC.

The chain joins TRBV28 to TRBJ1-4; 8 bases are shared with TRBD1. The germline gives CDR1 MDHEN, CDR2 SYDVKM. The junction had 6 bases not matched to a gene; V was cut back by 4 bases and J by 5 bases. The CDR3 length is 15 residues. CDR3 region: CASSSRQGMNEKLFF. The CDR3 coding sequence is TGTGCCAGCAGTTCTCGACAGGGGATGAATGAAAAACTGTTTTTT.

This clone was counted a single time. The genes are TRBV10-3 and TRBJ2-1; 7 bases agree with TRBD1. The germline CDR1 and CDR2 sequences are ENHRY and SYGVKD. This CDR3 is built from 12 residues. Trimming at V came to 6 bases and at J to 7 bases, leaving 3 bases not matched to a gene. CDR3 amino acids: CAISSDRNEQFF. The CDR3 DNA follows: TGTGCCATCAGCTCGGACAGGAATGAGCAGTTCTTC.

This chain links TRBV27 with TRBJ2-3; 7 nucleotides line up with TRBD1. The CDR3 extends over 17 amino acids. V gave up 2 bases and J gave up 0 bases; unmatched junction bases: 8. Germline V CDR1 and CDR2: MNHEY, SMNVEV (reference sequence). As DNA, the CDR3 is TGTGCCAGCAGTTTAACCTTTCGACAGGGAAGCACAGATACGCAGTATTTT. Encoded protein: CASSLTFRQGSTDTQYF.

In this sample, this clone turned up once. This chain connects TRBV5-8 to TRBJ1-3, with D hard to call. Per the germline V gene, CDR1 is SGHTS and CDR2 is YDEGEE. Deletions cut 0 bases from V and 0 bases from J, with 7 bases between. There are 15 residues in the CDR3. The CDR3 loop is CASSLEQTSGNTIYF. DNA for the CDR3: TGTGCCAGCAGCTTGGAACAGACCTCTGGAAACACCATATATTTT.

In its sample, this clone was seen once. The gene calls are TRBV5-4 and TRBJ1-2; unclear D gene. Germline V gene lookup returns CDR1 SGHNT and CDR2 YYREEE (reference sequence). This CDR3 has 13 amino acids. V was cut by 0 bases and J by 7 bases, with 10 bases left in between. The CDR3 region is CASSLEVPGGYTF. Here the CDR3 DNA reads TGTGCCAGCAGCTTGGAAGTCCCAGGTGGCTACACCTTC.

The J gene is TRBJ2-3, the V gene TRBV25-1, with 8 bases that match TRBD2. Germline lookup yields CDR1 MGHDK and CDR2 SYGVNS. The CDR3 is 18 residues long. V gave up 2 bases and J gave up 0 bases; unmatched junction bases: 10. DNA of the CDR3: TGTGCCAGCAGTGAAGGGTTTTCTACTAGCGGCAGCACAGATACGCAGTATTTT. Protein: CASSEGFSTSGSTDTQYF.

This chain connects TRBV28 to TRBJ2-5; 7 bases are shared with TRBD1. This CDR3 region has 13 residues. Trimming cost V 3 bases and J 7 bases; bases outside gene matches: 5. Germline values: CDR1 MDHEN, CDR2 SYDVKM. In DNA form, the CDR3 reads TGTGCCAGCAGTTTTCAGGGGGTGGCGACCCAGTACTTC. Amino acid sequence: CASSFQGVATQYF.

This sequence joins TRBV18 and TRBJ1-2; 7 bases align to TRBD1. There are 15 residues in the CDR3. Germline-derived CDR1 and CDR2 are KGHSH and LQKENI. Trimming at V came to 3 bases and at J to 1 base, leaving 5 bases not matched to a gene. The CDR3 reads CASSPIQGSNYGYTF. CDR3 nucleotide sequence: TGTGCCAGCTCACCGATACAGGGGAGTAACTATGGCTACACCTTC.

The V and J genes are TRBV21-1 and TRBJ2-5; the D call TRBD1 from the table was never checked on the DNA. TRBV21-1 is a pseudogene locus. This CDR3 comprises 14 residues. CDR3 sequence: CASSSLDREETQYF. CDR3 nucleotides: TGTGCCAGCAGCTCCTTGGACAGAGAAGAGACCCAGTACTTC.

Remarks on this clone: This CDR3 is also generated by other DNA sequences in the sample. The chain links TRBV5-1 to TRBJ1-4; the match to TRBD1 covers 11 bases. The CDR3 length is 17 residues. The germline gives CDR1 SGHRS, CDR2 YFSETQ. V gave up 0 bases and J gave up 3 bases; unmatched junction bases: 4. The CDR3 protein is CASSLAGGQGANEKLFF. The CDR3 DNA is TGCGCCAGCAGCTTGGCCGGGGGACAGGGGGCTAATGAAAAACTGTTTTTT.

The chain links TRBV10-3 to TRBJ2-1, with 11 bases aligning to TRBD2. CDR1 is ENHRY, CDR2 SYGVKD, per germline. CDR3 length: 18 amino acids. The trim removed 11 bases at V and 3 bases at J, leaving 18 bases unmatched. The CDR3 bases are TGTGCCCCCTGGGGGAGACTAGCGGGACTCCGCTACTACAATGAGCAGTTCTTC. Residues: CAPWGRLAGLRYYNEQFF.

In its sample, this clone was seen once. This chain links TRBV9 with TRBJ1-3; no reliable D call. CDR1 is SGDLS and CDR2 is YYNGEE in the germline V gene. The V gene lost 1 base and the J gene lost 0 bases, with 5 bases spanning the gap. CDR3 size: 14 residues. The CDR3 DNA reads TGTGCCAGCAGCGTACTACCCTCTGGAAACACCATATATTTT. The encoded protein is CASSVLPSGNTIYF.

DNA for the CDR3: TGTGCCTGGATTCAGGGGGCGCGAGCTTTCTTT. Protein: CAWIQGARAFF. The rearrangement uses TRBV30 and TRBJ1-1, with TRBD1 matching 8 bases. The ends lost 4 bases at V and 10 bases at J; junction bases unmatched: 5. Germline V gives CDR1 GTSNPN, CDR2 SVGIG (reference sequence). This CDR3 has 11 residues.

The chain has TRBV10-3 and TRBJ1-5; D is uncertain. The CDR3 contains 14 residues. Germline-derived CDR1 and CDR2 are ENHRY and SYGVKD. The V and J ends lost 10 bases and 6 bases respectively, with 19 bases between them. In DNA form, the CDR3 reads TGTGCCACAGCCGGGCCCTCGGCGGGTCAGCCCCAGCATTTT. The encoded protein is CATAGPSAGQPQHF.

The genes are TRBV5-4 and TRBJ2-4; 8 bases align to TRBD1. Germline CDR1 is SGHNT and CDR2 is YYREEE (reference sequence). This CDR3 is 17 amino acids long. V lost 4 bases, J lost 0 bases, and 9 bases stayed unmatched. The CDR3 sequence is CASSHRGSVLAKNIQYF. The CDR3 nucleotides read TGTGCCAGCAGCCACAGGGGGTCCGTCTTAGCCAAAAACATTCAGTACTTC.